The 26 T cell receptor beta chains reported below all come from one sample, sequenced in a study of radiotherapy plus CTLA-4 blockade in lung cancer. Libraries were prepared by immunoSEQ multiplex PCR; TCRdb keeps only in-frame clonotypes and omits some of them. The data hold about 110,000 clones, with roughly 80% observed a single time. This specimen consisted of peripheral blood, obtained from a patient treated with radiotherapy plus ipilimumab. Receptors originate from a human donor with non-small cell lung cancer that progressed on radiotherapy plus ipilimumab. Some clones in this sample may be carry-over from other donors' samples.

The chain combines TRBV7-8 with TRBJ1-5; no definite D call. CDR1 is SGHVS and CDR2 is FQNEAQ in the germline V gene. The V gene lost 5 bases and the J gene lost 0 bases, with 14 bases spanning the gap. The CDR3 has 16 residues. This CDR3 reads CASSRGGASSNQPQHF. For the CDR3, the DNA is TGTGCCAGCAGCCGCGGAGGAGCTTCTAGCAATCAGCCCCAGCATTTT.

The genes are TRBV19 and TRBJ1-6; the D is unclear. This CDR3 is 17 amino acids long. CDR1 is LNHDA and CDR2 is SQIVND in the germline V gene (reference sequence). V was pared by 4 bases and J by 0 bases, with 13 bases between. This CDR3 reads CASSTRTPSSYNSPLHF. The CDR3 DNA is TGTGCCAGTAGTACCCGGACCCCGAGCTCCTATAATTCACCCCTCCACTTT.

The V gene is TRBV28, the J gene TRBJ1-1, with D hard to call. CDR1 and CDR2 (germline): MDHEN, SYDVKM. The CDR3 covers 13 residues. V was cut by 8 bases and J by 5 bases, with 15 bases left in between. The CDR3, as DNA: TGTGCCAGCGAAAGGTGGGGAAGAACTGAAGCTTTCTTT. This sequence encodes CASERWGRTEAFF.

The genes are TRBV6-5 and TRBJ2-7; 7 nucleotides match TRBD1. Losses at the gene ends were 3 bases for V and 6 bases for J; bases not matched to a gene: 14. This CDR3 has 16 amino acids. Germline CDR1 is MNHEY and CDR2 is SVGAGI. The CDR3 loop reads CASSYSTTGMRGEQYF. In DNA form, the CDR3 reads TGTGCCAGCAGTTATTCGACGACAGGGATGAGGGGCGAGCAGTACTTC.

V gene TRBV5-1 combines with J gene TRBJ1-2, with D possibly matching TRBD1 (5 bases). Trimming took 4 bases from V and 3 from J, leaving 10 bases between them. The CDR3 sequence is 13 residues long. The germline V gene has CDR1 SGHRS and CDR2 YFSETQ. The CDR3 is CASSSTGDYGYTF. In DNA form, the CDR3 reads TGCGCCAGCAGCAGCACAGGAGACTATGGCTACACCTTC.

The rearrangement joins TRBV12-5 to TRBJ1-3; a weak D match, TRBD1 (6 bases). This CDR3 spans 16 amino acids. CDR1 is LGHNT, CDR2 FRNRAP, per germline. Between the trimmed V and J ends, which lost 0 bases and 2 bases, there was a span of 11 bases. The CDR3 nucleotides read TGTGCTAGTGGTTTGGTTGTGGCAGGGGCTGGAAACACCATATATTTT. This codes for CASGLVVAGAGNTIYF.

This rearrangement joins TRBV28 to TRBJ2-1; D unclear. V lost 5 bases to trimming and J lost 4 bases, with 12 bases between them. Germline V gene data show CDR1 as MDHEN and CDR2 as SYDVKM. The CDR3 covers 14 residues. CDR3 nucleotide sequence: TGTGCCAGCAGTACTCTTGACCCTTACAATGAGCAGTTCTTC. It yields the protein CASSTLDPYNEQFF.

The V gene is TRBV19, the J gene TRBJ1-4, with D uncertain. V dropped 2 bases and J dropped 0 bases, with 10 bases sitting between them. Germline V CDR1 and CDR2: LNHDA, SQIVND (reference sequence). The CDR3 is 16 residues long. This chain's CDR3 is CASSIFSYATNEKLFF. In nucleotides, the CDR3 is TGTGCCAGTAGTATATTCTCCTATGCAACTAATGAAAAACTGTTTTTT. The full variable domain, with the rest looked up from reference TRBV19 and TRBJ1-4, is DGGITQSPKYLFRKEGQNVTLSCEQNLNHDAMYWYRQDPGQGLRLIYYSQIVNDFQKGDIAEGYSVSREKKESFPLTVTSAQKNPTAFYLCASSIFSYATNEKLFFGSGTQLSVL.

CDR3 in DNA: TGTGCCATCAGTGAGTCGATGGCCGGGGAGCTGTTTTTT. Translated: CAISESMAGELFF. This sequence joins TRBV10-3 and TRBJ2-2; D not resolved. This CDR3 comprises 13 residues. V was trimmed by 0 bases and J by 6 bases, leaving 5 bases between them. The germline V gene encodes CDR1 ENHRY and CDR2 SYGVKD.

The J gene is TRBJ1-1, the V gene TRBV18, with a weak D call TRBD1 (6 bases). In germline, CDR1 is KGHSH, CDR2 LQKENI. This CDR3 comprises 14 residues. V gave up 5 bases and J gave up 4 bases, with 14 bases separating them. The CDR3 loop reads CASSASQGSTEAFF. The CDR3 coding sequence is TGTGCCAGCTCAGCGTCGCAGGGGAGCACTGAAGCTTTCTTT.

J is TRBJ2-5 and V is TRBV6-5, with 12 bases aligning to TRBD2. The CDR3 is 15 amino acids. Germline V CDR1 and CDR2: MNHEY, SVGAGI. The junction had 3 bases not matched to a gene; V was cut back by 5 bases and J by 2 bases. CDR3 DNA sequence: TGTGCCAGCAGTGCGACTAGCGGGGGACAAGAGACCCAGTACTTC. Translated: CASSATSGGQETQYF.

Here the CDR3 DNA reads TGTGCCAGCAGTTACTCGAGGCCCGTATATTCACCCCTCCACTTT. Translation gives CASSYSRPVYSPLHF. The V and J genes are TRBV6-5 and TRBJ1-6; D ambiguous. CDR3 length: 15 residues. CDR1 is MNHEY and CDR2 is SVGAGI in the germline V gene. V gave up 0 bases and J gave up 8 bases, with 11 bases separating them.

The rearrangement uses TRBV19 and TRBJ1-6; 7 nucleotides match TRBD1. Germline CDR1 reads LNHDA; CDR2 reads SQIVND (reference sequence). With V trimmed by 6 bases and J by 0 bases, 2 bases remained unmatched. The CDR3 runs 15 residues. DNA for the CDR3: TGTGCCAGTAGCAGGGACAGCTCCTATAATTCACCCCTCCACTTT. Translation: CASSRDSSYNSPLHF.

This chain connects TRBV5-1 to TRBJ1-3; 7 bases map to TRBD1. Germline CDR1 SGHRS, CDR2 YFSETQ. CDR3 length equals 17 residues. Germline trimming cut 3 bases from V and 0 bases from J; bases unmatched to any gene: 9. In DNA, the CDR3 is TGCGCCAGCAGCTCCAGAGACAGGGCAAACTCTGGAAACACCATATATTTT. Protein: CASSSRDRANSGNTIYF.

The chain combines TRBV19 with TRBJ1-3, with TRBD1 identical over 8 bases. With V trimmed by 2 bases and J by 3 bases, 12 bases remained unmatched. The CDR3 is made up of 18 amino acids. Germline CDR1 reads LNHDA; CDR2 reads SQIVND (reference sequence). The CDR3: CASSIPFVRTGIGNTIYF. As DNA, the CDR3 is TGTGCCAGTAGTATACCGTTCGTGAGGACAGGGATTGGAAACACCATATATTTT.

The chain joins TRBV6-1 to TRBJ1-3; D uncertain. The V end lost 3 bases, the J end lost 0 bases, and 3 bases lay between the germline ends. There are 13 residues in the CDR3. CDR1 MNHNS and CDR2 SASEGT come from the germline V gene. For the CDR3, the DNA is TGTGCCAGCAGTGAGAGCTCTGGAAACACCATATATTTT. It encodes CASSESSGNTIYF.

V usage is TRBV5-4 and J usage is TRBJ2-5, with D hard to call. There are 12 residues in the CDR3. CDR1 SGHNT and CDR2 YYREEE come from the germline V gene (reference sequence). The ends were cut back, 2 bases at V and 1 base at J, with 3 bases in the middle. CDR3 loop: CASSFRQETQYF. DNA for the CDR3: TGTGCCAGCAGCTTTCGCCAAGAGACCCAGTACTTC.

The V call is TRBV11-3, the J call TRBJ1-1; D remains unclear. Germline CDR1 SGHNT, CDR2 YENEEA. Between the trimmed V and J ends, which lost 5 bases and 3 bases, there was a span of 16 bases. There are 15 residues in the CDR3. In nucleotides, the CDR3 is TGTGCCAGCAGCCCCGGAGGGATTAGGGACACTGAAGCTTTCTTT. It specifies CASSPGGIRDTEAFF.

The J gene is TRBJ2-7, the V gene TRBV19; D uncertain. In germline, CDR1 is LNHDA, CDR2 SQIVND (reference sequence). The CDR3 has 13 residues. Between the trimmed V and J ends, which lost 0 bases and 3 bases, there was a span of 6 bases. The CDR3 region is CASSIDRNYEQYF. The CDR3 nucleotides read TGTGCCAGTAGTATAGACAGAAACTACGAGCAGTACTTC. Variable domain in full (rest from reference TRBV19 and TRBJ2-7): DGGITQSPKYLFRKEGQNVTLSCEQNLNHDAMYWYRQDPGQGLRLIYYSQIVNDFQKGDIAEGYSVSREKKESFPLTVTSAQKNPTAFYLCASSIDRNYEQYFGPGTRLTVT.

The CDR3 loop reads CASRTGGGGAEAFF. In nucleotides, the CDR3 is TGTGCCAGCAGGACAGGGGGCGGGGGAGCTGAAGCTTTCTTT. The chain carries TRBV6-5 and TRBJ1-1; TRBD1 matches at 10 bases. This CDR3 region has 14 residues. The germline gives CDR1 MNHEY, CDR2 SVGAGI. The J segment lost 6 bases and the V segment lost 6 bases, leaving 7 bases of the junction unmatched.

The chain uses TRBV18 and TRBJ2-7; D remains ambiguous. This CDR3 comprises 16 residues. Germline values: CDR1 KGHSH, CDR2 LQKENI. V was pared by 1 base and J by 3 bases, with 16 bases between. As DNA, the CDR3 is TGTGCCAGCTCACCACTTGAGGTTAAGAGGATCTACGAGCAGTACTTC. This translates into CASSPLEVKRIYEQYF.

The rearrangement uses TRBV11-2 and TRBJ2-7; TRBD2 is a possible D gene (6 bases). The CDR3 runs 14 residues. Germline-derived CDR1 and CDR2 are SGHAT and FQNNGV. V was shortened by 5 bases and J by 7 bases, with 18 bases between the two germline ends. As DNA, the CDR3 is TGTGCCAGCAGCCCATGGCGGGACCCGCTTGAGCAGTACTTC. It codes for CASSPWRDPLEQYF.

The chain carries TRBV5-1 and TRBJ1-5; 7 bases match TRBD1. CDR3 length equals 15 residues. After removal of 4 bases from V and 1 base from J, the junction contained 5 bases not matched to a gene. Germline assignment: CDR1 SGHRS and CDR2 YFSETQ. CDR3 protein: CASSKDRSSNQPQHF. As DNA, the CDR3 is TGCGCCAGCAGCAAGGACAGGTCGAGCAATCAGCCCCAGCATTTT.

This chain uses TRBV11-2 with TRBJ2-4; D might be TRBD1 (6 bases). CDR1 and CDR2 (germline): SGHAT, FQNNGV. Trimming removed 0 bases from V and 15 bases from J, with 12 bases in between. The CDR3 is made up of 12 amino acids. The CDR3 reads CASSLDGDNGYF. As DNA, the CDR3 is TGTGCCAGCAGCTTAGACGGGGACAATGGGTACTTC. Variable domain in full (rest from reference TRBV11-2 and TRBJ2-4): EAGVAQSPRYKIIEKRQSVAFWCNPISGHATLYWYQQILGQGPKLLIQFQNNGVVDDSQLPKDRFSAERLKGVDSTLKIQPAKLEDSAVYLCASSLDGDNGYFGAGTRLSVL.

The genes are TRBV6-5 and TRBJ1-1, with 10 bases fitting TRBD1. Per the germline V gene, CDR1 is MNHEY and CDR2 is SVGAGI. Trimming took 6 bases from V and 4 from J; bases not matched to a gene: 8. CDR3 length: 15 amino acids. The CDR3 reads CASRSTGGPLTEAFF. CDR3 nucleotide sequence: TGTGCCAGCAGATCGACAGGGGGCCCTCTCACTGAAGCTTTCTTT.

This sequence joins TRBV6-5 and TRBJ2-5; a weak D match, TRBD1 (6 bases). Judging by the DNA end, TRBJ2-7 fits better; the J call may be wrong. This CDR3 has 14 amino acids. Per germline, CDR1 MNHEY and CDR2 SVGAGI. The CDR3 loop is CASSYAGTTYEQYF. CDR3 nucleotides: TGTGCCAGCAGTTACGCCGGGACAACTTACGAGCAGTACTTC.